This T cell receptor beta chain came from a study of blood T cell repertoires in COVID-19. Overall study context: Samples came from the United States, Italy and Spain, spanning acute and convalescent COVID-19. T cells, B-cell-depleted T cells, or PBMCs supplied cDNA or gDNA.

There are 16 residues in the CDR3. V trimming: 4 bases; J trimming: 2 bases; junction bases outside the gene matches: 11. Germline-derived CDR1 and CDR2 are SNHLY and FYNNEI. As processed by the authors: Estimates of nucleated cell counts were drawn from the amplification of reference gene primers. The assay was immunoSEQ multiplex PCR, and TCRdb's table has in-frame clones only and misses some. The V and J calls and clone size are taken from that table; D and trimming were inferred from the DNA. The table records roughly 100,000 clones, about 80% of them present only once. The sequenced sample consisted of peripheral blood. V gene TRBV2 combines with J gene TRBJ2-7; TRBD1 matches 7 bases. This TCR derives from a man aged 55 to 70 with acute or convalescent COVID-19. DNA of the CDR3: TGTGCCAGCAGTGCCGACCCCGGGACAGCAGCCTACGAGCAGTACGTC. It codes for CASSADPGTAAYEQYV.